This TCR beta chain was sequenced in a study of cytomegalovirus exposure and HLA in healthy donors. The PCR made use of 60 Vbeta and 13 Jbeta primers. Clones were read by immunoSEQ multiplex PCR, and TCRdb kept only the in-frame ones, dropping some. This sample has tens of thousands of clones, with roughly 74% found just once. Trimming took 2 bases from V and 1 from J; bases not matched to a gene: 1. Germline lookup yields CDR1 ENHRY and CDR2 SYGVKD. This CDR3 spans 14 amino acids. The source of this sequence is a female donor in good health and CMV-seronegative. Sequencing input: PBMCs. The chain combines TRBV10-3 with TRBJ1-2; 7 bases fit TRBD1. The chain's CDR3 is CAISEGTVNYGYTF. CDR3 nucleotide sequence: TGTGCCATCAGTGAGGGGACAGTTAACTATGGCTACACCTTC.